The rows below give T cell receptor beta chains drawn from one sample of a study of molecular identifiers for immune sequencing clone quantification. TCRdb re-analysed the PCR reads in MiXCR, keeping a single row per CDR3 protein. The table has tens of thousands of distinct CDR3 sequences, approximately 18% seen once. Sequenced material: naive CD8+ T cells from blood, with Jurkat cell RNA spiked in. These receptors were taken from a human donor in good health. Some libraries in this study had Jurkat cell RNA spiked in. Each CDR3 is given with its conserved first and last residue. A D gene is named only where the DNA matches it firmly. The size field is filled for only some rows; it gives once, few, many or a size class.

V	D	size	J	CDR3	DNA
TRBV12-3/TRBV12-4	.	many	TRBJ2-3	CASSPGHPTDTQYF	TGTGCCAGCAGCCCAGGACACCCCACAGATACGCAGTATTTT
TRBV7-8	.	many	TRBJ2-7	CASSLVGGGSTYEQYF	TGTGCCAGCAGCTTAGTGGGGGGGGGCTCCACCTACGAGCAGTACTTC
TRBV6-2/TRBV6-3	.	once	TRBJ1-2	CASSNGYGYTF	TGTGCCAGCAGCAACGGGTATGGCTACACCTTC
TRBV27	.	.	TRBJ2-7	CAGSLVGYEQYF	TGTGCCGGCAGTTTGGTGGGGTACGAGCAGTACTTC
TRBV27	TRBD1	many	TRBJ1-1	CASSPKTGGITEAFF	TGTGCCAGCAGTCCGAAGACAGGGGGCATCACTGAAGCTTTCTTT
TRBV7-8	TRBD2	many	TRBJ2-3	CASSFLAGTDTQYF	TGTGCCAGCAGCTTCCTAGCGGGCACAGATACGCAGTATTTT
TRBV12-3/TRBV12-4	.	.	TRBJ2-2	CASSFLGELFF	TGTGCCAGCAGTTTCCTGGGGGAGCTGTTTTTT
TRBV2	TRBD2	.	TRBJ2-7	CASRGTSGTYEQYF	TGTGCCAGCAGGGGGACTAGCGGAACTTACGAGCAGTACTTC
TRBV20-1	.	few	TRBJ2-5	CSATGRGIYQETQYF	TGCAGTGCTACGGGCCGGGGGATTTACCAAGAGACCCAGTACTTC
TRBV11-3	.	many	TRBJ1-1	CASSLAEKRTEAFF	TGTGCCAGCAGCTTAGCCGAAAAGAGGACTGAAGCTTTCTTT
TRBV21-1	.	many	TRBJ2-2	CASNLIRSPTGGTGELFF	TGTGCCAGCAACCTCATCCGGTCCCCTACCGGGGGGACCGGGGAGCTGTTTTTT
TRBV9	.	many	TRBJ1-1	CASSVGGGSDEAFF	TGTGCCAGCAGCGTAGGGGGGGGCTCTGATGAAGCTTTCTTT
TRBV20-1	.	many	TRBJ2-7	CSAQLTRGSPYEQYF	TGCAGTGCTCAGCTAACAAGGGGCAGCCCCTACGAGCAGTACTTC
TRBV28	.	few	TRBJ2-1	CASSYRETYNEQFF	TGTGCCAGCAGTTACCGGGAGACCTACAATGAGCAGTTCTTC
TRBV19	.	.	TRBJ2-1	CASSMGISSYNEQFF	TGTGCCAGTAGTATGGGGATAAGCTCCTACAATGAGCAGTTCTTC
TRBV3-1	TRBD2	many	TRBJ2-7	CASSQEFWTSGPNPYEQYF	TGTGCCAGCAGCCAAGAATTCTGGACTAGCGGGCCAAATCCCTACGAGCAGTACTTC
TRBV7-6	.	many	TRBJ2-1	CASSPSRAQDEQFF	TGTGCCAGCAGCCCGAGCCGGGCCCAGGATGAGCAGTTCTTC
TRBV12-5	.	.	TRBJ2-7	CASGLVHRGYEQYF	TGTGCTAGTGGTTTGGTACACCGCGGCTACGAGCAGTACTTC
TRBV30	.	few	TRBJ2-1	CAWSPQRVSYNEQFF	TGTGCCTGGAGCCCTCAGCGGGTCTCCTACAATGAGCAGTTCTTC
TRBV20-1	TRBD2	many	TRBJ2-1	CSAMGLADTLGIQYNEQFF	TGCAGTGCTATGGGACTAGCGGATACCCTCGGGATACAATACAATGAGCAGTTCTTC
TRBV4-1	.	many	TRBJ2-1	CASSQERVGWDEQFF	TGCGCCAGCAGCCAAGAAAGGGTTGGGTGGGATGAGCAGTTCTTC
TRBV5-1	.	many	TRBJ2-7	CASSLAIGAYEQYF	TGCGCCAGCAGCTTGGCCATTGGGGCCTACGAGCAGTACTTC
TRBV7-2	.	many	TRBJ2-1	CASSPFREYNEQFF	TGTGCCAGCAGCCCCTTCCGGGAGTACAATGAGCAGTTCTTC
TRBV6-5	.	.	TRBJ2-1	CASSYSRTSGAPSYLSYNEQFF	TGTGCCAGCAGTTACTCCCGGACCAGCGGAGCACCGTCCTACCTCTCCTACAATGAGCAGTTCTTC
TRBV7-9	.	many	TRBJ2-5	CASSMTNEETQYF	TGTGCCAGCAGCATGACGAATGAGGAGACCCAGTACTTC
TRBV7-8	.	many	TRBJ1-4	CASSLARQLAGLDEKLFF	TGCGCCAGCAGCTTAGCGAGGCAGTTGGCAGGGTTGGATGAAAAACTGTTTTTT
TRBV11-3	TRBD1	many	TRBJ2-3	CASSLAGGLGDTQYF	TGTGCCAGCAGCTTAGCAGGGGGCTTGGGAGATACGCAGTATTTT
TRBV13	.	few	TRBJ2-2	CASSLKGVGVTGELFF	TGTGCCAGCAGCTTAAAGGGAGTAGGGGTCACCGGGGAGCTGTTTTTT
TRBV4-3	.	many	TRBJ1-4	CASSQDMGPTGEKLFF	TGCGCCAGCAGCCAAGATATGGGCCCGACGGGGGAAAAACTGTTTTTT
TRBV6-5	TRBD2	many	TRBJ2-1	CASSYPPGGAGDEQFF	TGTGCCAGCAGTTACCCACCGGGGGGGGCGGGGGATGAGCAGTTCTTC
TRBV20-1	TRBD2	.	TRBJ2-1	CSARDWDYLFF	TGCAGTGCTAGAGACTGGGACTACCTATTCTTC
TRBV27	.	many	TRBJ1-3	CARPDGELLSGNTIYF	TGTGCCAGACCCGACGGGGAATTACTCTCTGGAAACACCATATATTTT
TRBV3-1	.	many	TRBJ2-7	CASSQGRGPPQQYF	TGTGCCAGCAGCCAAGGCAGGGGCCCCCCGCAGCAGTACTTC
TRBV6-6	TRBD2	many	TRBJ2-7	CASSFRTSDEQYF	TGTGCCAGCAGCTTCAGGACTAGCGACGAGCAGTACTTC
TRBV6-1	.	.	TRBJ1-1	CASRESEAFF	TGTGCCAGCAGGGAGAGTGAAGCTTTCTTT
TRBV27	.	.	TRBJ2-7	CASSLHTSIEQYF	TGTGCCAGCAGTTTACATACATCGATCGAGCAGTACTTC
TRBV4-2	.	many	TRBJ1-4	CASSQDREGENEKLFF	TGTGCCAGCAGCCAAGATCGAGAAGGGGAAAATGAAAAACTGTTTTTT
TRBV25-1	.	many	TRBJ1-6	CASSPGGTYNSPLHF	TGTGCCAGCAGTCCGGGGGGAACCTATAATTCACCCCTCCACTTT
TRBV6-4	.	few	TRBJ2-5	CASIPDTQYQETQYF	TGTGCCAGTATCCCCGATACACAGTACCAAGAGACCCAGTACTTC
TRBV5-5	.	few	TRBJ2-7	CASSPNREIYEQYF	TGTGCCAGCAGCCCGAACAGGGAAATCTACGAGCAGTACTTC
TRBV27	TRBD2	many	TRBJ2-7	CASTKGVGLATYEQYF	TGTGCCAGCACCAAGGGGGTAGGACTAGCGACTTACGAGCAGTACTTC
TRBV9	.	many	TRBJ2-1	CASSSAGVTGYNEQFF	TGTGCCAGCAGCTCCGCTGGGGTTACAGGGTACAATGAGCAGTTCTTC
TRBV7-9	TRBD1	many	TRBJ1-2	CASSFGKGAGNGYTF	TGTGCCAGCAGTTTCGGGAAGGGGGCCGGGAATGGCTACACCTTC
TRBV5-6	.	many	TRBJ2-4	CASSFSTEGENIQYF	TGTGCCAGCAGCTTCTCCACTGAGGGGGAAAACATTCAGTACTTC